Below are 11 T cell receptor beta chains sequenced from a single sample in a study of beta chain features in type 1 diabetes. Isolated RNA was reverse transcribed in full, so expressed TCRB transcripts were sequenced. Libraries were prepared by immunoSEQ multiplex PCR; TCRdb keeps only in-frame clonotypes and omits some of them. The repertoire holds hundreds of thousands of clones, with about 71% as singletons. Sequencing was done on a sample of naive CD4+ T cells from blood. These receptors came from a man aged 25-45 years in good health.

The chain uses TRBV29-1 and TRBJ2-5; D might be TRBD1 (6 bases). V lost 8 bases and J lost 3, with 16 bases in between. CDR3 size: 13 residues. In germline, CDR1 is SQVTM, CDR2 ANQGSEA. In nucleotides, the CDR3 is TGCAGCTTTGGGGACACGGTAAAAGAGACCCAGTACTTC. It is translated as CSFGDTVKETQYF.

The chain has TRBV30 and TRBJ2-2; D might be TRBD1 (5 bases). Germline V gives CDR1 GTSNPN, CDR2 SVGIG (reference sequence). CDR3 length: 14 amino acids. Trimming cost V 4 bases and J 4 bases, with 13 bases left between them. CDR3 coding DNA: TGTGCCTGGAACCAGGGTCCCCCCACCGGGGAGCTGTTTTTT. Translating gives CAWNQGPPTGELFF.

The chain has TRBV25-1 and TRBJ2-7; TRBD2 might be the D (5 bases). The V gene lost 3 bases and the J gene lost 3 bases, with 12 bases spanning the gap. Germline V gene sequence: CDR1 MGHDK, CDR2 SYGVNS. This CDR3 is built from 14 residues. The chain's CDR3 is CASSDPARGYEQYF. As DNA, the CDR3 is TGTGCCAGCAGTGACCCCGCCCGGGGCTACGAGCAGTACTTC.

The CDR3 here is CASSVAGSPRNTGELFF. CDR3 DNA: TGTGCCAGCAGCGTAGCAGGGTCCCCGAGAAACACCGGGGAGCTGTTTTTT. The chain uses TRBV9 and TRBJ2-2; D might be TRBD1 (5 bases). Per the germline V gene, CDR1 is SGDLS and CDR2 is YYNGEE. The CDR3 is 17 amino acids. Trimming took 0 bases from V and 2 from J, leaving 14 bases between them.

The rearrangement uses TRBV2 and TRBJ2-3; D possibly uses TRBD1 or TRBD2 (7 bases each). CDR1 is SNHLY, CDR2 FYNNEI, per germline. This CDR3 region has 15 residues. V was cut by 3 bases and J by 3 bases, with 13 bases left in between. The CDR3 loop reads CASSENRGGTDTQYF. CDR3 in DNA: TGTGCCAGCAGTGAGAACAGGGGAGGGACAGATACGCAGTATTTT. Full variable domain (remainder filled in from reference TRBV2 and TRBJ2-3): EPEVTQTPSHQVTQMGQEVILRCVPISNHLYFYWYRQILGQKVEFLVSFYNNEISEKSEIFDDQFSVERPDGSNFTLKIRSTKLEDSAMYFCASSENRGGTDTQYFGPGTRLTVL.

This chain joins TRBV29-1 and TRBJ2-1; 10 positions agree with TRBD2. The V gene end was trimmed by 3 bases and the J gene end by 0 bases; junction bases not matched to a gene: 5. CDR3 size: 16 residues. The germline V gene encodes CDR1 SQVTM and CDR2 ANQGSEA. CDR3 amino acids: CSVDGLAVSSYNEQFF. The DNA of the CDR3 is TGCAGCGTTGACGGACTAGCGGTTAGCTCCTACAATGAGCAGTTCTTC.

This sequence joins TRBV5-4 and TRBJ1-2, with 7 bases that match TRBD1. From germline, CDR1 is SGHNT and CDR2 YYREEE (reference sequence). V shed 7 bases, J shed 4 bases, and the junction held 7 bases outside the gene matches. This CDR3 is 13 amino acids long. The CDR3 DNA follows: TGTGCCAGCCGCCTGGGACAGAGCTATGGCTACACCTTC. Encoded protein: CASRLGQSYGYTF.

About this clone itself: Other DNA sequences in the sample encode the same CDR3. The CDR3: CAWSRGLDQPQHF. CDR3 coding DNA: TGTGCCTGGAGTAGGGGCCTTGATCAGCCCCAGCATTTT. V gene TRBV30 combines with J gene TRBJ1-5; D possibly corresponds to TRBD1 (5 bases). The germline V and J ends were trimmed by 2 bases and 5 bases, with 10 bases remaining between them. This CDR3 is 13 amino acids long. Germline V gene data show CDR1 as GTSNPN and CDR2 as SVGIG (reference sequence).

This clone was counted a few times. The CDR3 is CAWGGFQETQYF. The CDR3 DNA follows: TGTGCCTGGGGGGGATTTCAAGAGACCCAGTACTTC. J is TRBJ2-5 and V is TRBV30, with D perhaps given as TRBD1 or TRBD2 (5 bases each). Trimming took off 5 bases at V and 2 bases at J, with 9 bases between the two ends. Looked up from germline, CDR1 is GTSNPN and CDR2 is SVGIG (reference sequence). The CDR3 runs to 12 residues.

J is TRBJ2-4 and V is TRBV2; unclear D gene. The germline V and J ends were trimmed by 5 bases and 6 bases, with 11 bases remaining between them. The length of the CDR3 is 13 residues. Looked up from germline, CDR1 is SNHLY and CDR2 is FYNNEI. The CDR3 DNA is TGTGCCAGCAGTCCTTTCCGCGGAAACATTCAGTACTTC. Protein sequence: CASSPFRGNIQYF.

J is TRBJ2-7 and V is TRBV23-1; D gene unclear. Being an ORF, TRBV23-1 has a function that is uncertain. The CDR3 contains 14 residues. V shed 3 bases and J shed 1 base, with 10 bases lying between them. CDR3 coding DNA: TGCGCCAGCAGTCATCCTACGGATTCCTACGAGCAGTACTTC. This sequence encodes CASSHPTDSYEQYF.